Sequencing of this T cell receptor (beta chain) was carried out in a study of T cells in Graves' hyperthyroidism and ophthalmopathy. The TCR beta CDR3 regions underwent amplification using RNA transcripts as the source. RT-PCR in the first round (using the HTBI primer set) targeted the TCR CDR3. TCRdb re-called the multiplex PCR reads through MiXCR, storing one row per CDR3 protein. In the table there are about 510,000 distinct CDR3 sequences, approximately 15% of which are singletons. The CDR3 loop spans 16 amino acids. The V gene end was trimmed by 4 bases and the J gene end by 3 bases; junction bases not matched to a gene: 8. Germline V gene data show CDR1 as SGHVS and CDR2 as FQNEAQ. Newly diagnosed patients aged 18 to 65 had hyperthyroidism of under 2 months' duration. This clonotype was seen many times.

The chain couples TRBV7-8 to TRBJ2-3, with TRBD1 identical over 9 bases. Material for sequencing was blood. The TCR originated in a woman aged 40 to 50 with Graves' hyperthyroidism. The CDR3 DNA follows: TGTGCCAGCAGCTCACTGCCAGGACAGGGGACAGATACGCAGTATTTT. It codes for CASSSLPGQGTDTQYF.